One TCR beta chain is described in this entry. Antigen unknown. The CDR3 sequence is 12 residues long. Germline CDR1 is SGHTS and CDR2 is YDEGEE. Trimming pared 2 bases from V and 5 bases from J, leaving 4 bases between. These data belong to a study of T-cell memory formation after mild COVID-19. Study-level results: Among clones contracting day 15 to 85, CD4/CD8 was balanced, whereas later expanders leaned CD4+. The main location of contracting CD4+ clones was CM and EM, and that of contracting CD8+ clones was EMRA. Memory from before infection featured some responding clones, which suggests cross-reactive memory joined.

In TCRdb, the 5' RACE reads were re-called with MiXCR into one record per CDR3 protein. The sample lists roughly 110,000 distinct CDR3 sequences; about 17% were seen once. The source material was PBMCs or a T cell subset sorted from them (not recorded which). This TCR derives from an adult woman who had mild COVID-19 (a few samples of this study predate the infection). Cell type and time point are not known. The chain combines TRBV5-8 with TRBJ2-2; D gene unclear. Here the CDR3 DNA reads TGTGCCAGCAGCTTAGAAACCGGGGAGCTGTTTTTT. This translates into CASSLETGELFF.